This T cell receptor (beta chain) was observed in a study of blood T cells in healthy people across ages. The study's findings and limits: Changes in expanded clonotypes were possibly confounded, as the CMV status of donors was unknown. Relative to aged donors, long-lived donors carried more naive CD4+ cells and displayed higher diversity.

Healthy individuals of Caucasian origin from Russia, aged 6 to 90, served as donors. Together with a sample-barcoded 5' primer, a J-beta primer mix was included in a second PCR lasting roughly 6 to 12 cycles. Via MiXCR, TCRdb re-called the 5' RACE reads, giving one row per CDR3 protein. This table has hundreds of thousands of distinct CDR3 sequences, less than 80% appearing once. Trimming took 3 bases from V and 2 from J; bases not matched to a gene: 5. CDR1 is SQVTM, CDR2 ANQGSEA, per germline. This CDR3 region has 15 residues. As concerns this clonotype: The antigen remains unidentified.

The material sequenced was blood. The chain employs TRBV29-1 and TRBJ2-1; 9 bases are shared with TRBD1. The clonotype comes from a young man in good health. In nucleotides, the CDR3 is TGCAGCGTTGAGGACAGGGGACGAACCTACAATGAGCAGTTCTTC. As protein: CSVEDRGRTYNEQFF.